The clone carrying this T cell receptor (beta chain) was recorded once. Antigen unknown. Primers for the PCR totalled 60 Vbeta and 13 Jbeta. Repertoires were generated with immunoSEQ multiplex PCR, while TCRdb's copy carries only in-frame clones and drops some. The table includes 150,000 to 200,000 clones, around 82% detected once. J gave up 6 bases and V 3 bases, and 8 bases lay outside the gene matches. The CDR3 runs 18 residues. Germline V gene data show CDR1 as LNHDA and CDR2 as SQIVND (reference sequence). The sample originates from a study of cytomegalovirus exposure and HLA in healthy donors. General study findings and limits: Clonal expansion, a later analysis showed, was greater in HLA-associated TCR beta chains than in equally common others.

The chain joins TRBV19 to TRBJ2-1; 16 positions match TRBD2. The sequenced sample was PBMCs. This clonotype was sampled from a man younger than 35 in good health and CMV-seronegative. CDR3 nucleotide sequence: TGTGCCAGTAGTATGGGACTAGCGGGGGGGCGGCGGCTCAATGAGCAGTTCTTC. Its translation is CASSMGLAGGRRLNEQFF. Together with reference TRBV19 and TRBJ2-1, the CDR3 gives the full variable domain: DGGITQSPKYLFRKEGQNVTLSCEQNLNHDAMYWYRQDPGQGLRLIYYSQIVNDFQKGDIAEGYSVSREKKESFPLTVTSAQKNPTAFYLCASSMGLAGGRRLNEQFFGPGTRLTVL.